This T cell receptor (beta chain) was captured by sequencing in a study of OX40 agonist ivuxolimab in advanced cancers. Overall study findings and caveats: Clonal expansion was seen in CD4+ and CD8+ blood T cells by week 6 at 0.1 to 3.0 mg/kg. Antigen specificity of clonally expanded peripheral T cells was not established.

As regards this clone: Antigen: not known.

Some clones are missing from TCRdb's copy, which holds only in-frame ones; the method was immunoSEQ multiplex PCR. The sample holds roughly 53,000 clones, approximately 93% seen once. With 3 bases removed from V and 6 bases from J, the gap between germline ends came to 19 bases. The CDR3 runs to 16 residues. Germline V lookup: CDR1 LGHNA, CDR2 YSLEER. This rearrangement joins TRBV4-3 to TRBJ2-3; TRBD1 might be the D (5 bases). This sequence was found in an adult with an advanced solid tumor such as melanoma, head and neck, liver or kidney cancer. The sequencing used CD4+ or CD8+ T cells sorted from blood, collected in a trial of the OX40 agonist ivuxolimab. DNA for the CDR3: TGCGCCAGCAGCCAGGACACCCAAACCCAGGGTGATACGCAGTATTTT. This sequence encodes CASSQDTQTQGDTQYF.